This T cell receptor beta chain was captured in a study of response to subunit inactivated influenza vaccine. Notes on the study in general: New T cells are recruited in small numbers by each seasonal influenza vaccination, according to the authors' suggestion.

A note on this clonotype: What it recognizes is unknown. A much larger clone differs by one base, so this may be a read error.

TCRdb re-derived calls from the RT-PCR reads in MiXCR, one entry per CDR3 protein. The data contain 500,000 to 550,000 distinct CDR3 sequences, around 8% of them seen just once; the ten biggest clones take up 13%. The material was PBMCs from blood, obtained less than 25 months after vaccination. This sequence was found in a man between 45 and 75 years old who received an inactivated influenza vaccine.

The CDR3 DNA reads as TGCGCCAGCAGTGAACAGGGCGACACCGGGGAGCTGTTTTTT. Protein: CASSEQGDTGELFF. The rearrangement links TRBV10-1 to TRBJ2-2, with D possibly being TRBD1 (6 bases). Germline V lookup: CDR1 WNHNN, CDR2 SYGVQD (reference sequence). This CDR3 spans 14 amino acids. Trimming cost V 3 bases and J 3 bases, with 8 bases left between them.